A single sample is the source of the 21 T cell receptor beta chains below, sequenced in a study of long-term antiretroviral therapy in people with HIV. Version v3.0 of the immunoSEQ assay was performed at survey level. Clones were read by immunoSEQ multiplex PCR, and TCRdb kept only the in-frame ones, dropping some. This sample has tens of thousands of clones, with 85% to 95% found just once. Sequencing was performed on unsorted PBMCs, taken 5.3 years after starting antiretroviral therapy. The source is a man aged 50-60 years with HIV.

The chain links TRBV19 to TRBJ1-5; TRBD1 might be the D (6 bases). V shed 6 bases and J shed 6 bases, with 15 bases lying between them. The CDR3 contains 14 residues. The germline V gene encodes CDR1 LNHDA and CDR2 SQIVND (reference sequence). The CDR3: CASREDSRGQPQHF. In DNA, the CDR3 is TGTGCCAGTAGAGAGGACAGCCGTGGTCAGCCCCAGCATTTT.

This chain connects TRBV30 to TRBJ2-2; 7 nucleotides agree with TRBD1. Germline lookup yields CDR1 GTSNPN and CDR2 SVGIG (reference sequence). J gave up 4 bases and V 1 base, and 9 bases lay outside the gene matches. The CDR3 length is 16 residues. The CDR3 sequence: CAWSGGDSSSTGELFF. The CDR3 DNA reads TGTGCCTGGAGTGGAGGGGACAGCTCGAGCACCGGGGAGCTGTTTTTT. The full variable domain, in which reference TRBV30 and TRBJ2-2 provide the parts outside the CDR3, is SQTIHQWPATLVQPVGSPLSLECTVEGTSNPNLYWYRQAAGRGLQLLFYSVGIGQISSEVPQNLSASRPQDRQFILSSKKLLLSDSGFYLCAWSGGDSSSTGELFFGEGSRLTVL.

This chain connects TRBV29-1 to TRBJ2-6; TRBD1 matches at 11 bases. This CDR3 comprises 16 residues. Unmatched junction bases numbered 7, after V lost 6 bases and J lost 3 bases. Germline CDR1 is SQVTM and CDR2 is ANQGSEA. The CDR3 bases are TGCAGCGTCCTCGGACAGGGGGCCGGTGGGGCCAACGTCCTGACTTTC. It specifies CSVLGQGAGGANVLTF. Full variable domain (rest looked up from reference TRBV29-1 and TRBJ2-6): SAVISQKPSRDICQRGTSLTIQCQVDSQVTMMFWYRQQPGQSLTLIATANQGSEATYESGFVIDKFPISRPNLTFSTLTVSNMSPEDSSIYLCSVLGQGAGGANVLTFGAGSRLTVL.

This rearrangement joins TRBV10-3 to TRBJ2-7, with 10 bases aligning to TRBD2. Germline V lookup: CDR1 ENHRY, CDR2 SYGVKD. V lost 6 bases, J lost 2 bases, and 10 bases stayed unmatched. This CDR3 has 16 amino acids. The CDR3 sequence: CAISHSSGGETYEQYF. The CDR3 DNA sequence: TGTGCCATCAGCCACTCTAGCGGGGGCGAAACCTACGAGCAGTACTTC.

The chain employs TRBV19 and TRBJ2-3, with 10 bases that match TRBD2. V lost 6 bases, J lost 2 bases, and 5 bases stayed unmatched. Germline CDR1 LNHDA, CDR2 SQIVND (reference sequence). The length of the CDR3 is 15 residues. The CDR3 region is CASRERGGFTDTQYF. The DNA for the CDR3 is TGTGCCAGTAGGGAGCGGGGGGGGTTCACAGATACGCAGTATTTT. The full variable domain, with the rest looked up from reference TRBV19 and TRBJ2-3, is DGGITQSPKYLFRKEGQNVTLSCEQNLNHDAMYWYRQDPGQGLRLIYYSQIVNDFQKGDIAEGYSVSREKKESFPLTVTSAQKNPTAFYLCASRERGGFTDTQYFGPGTRLTVL.

This clone was seen a single time. The chain is built from TRBV5-8 and TRBJ1-2, with D perhaps matching TRBD1 (5 bases). V was clipped by 4 bases and J by 8 bases, with 21 bases between them. Germline V gene sequence: CDR1 SGHTS, CDR2 YDEGEE. The CDR3 loop spans 15 amino acids. The DNA of the CDR3 is TGTGCCAGCAGCAGCTCGGGACGGATACGGCCAGGCTACACCTTC. Amino acids: CASSSSGRIRPGYTF.

This sequence joins TRBV5-4 and TRBJ1-2; unclear D gene. CDR3 size: 11 residues. V lost 10 bases, J lost 8 bases, and 15 bases lay in between. Per germline, CDR1 SGHNT and CDR2 YYREEE (reference sequence). CDR3 nucleotides: TGTGCCGGCAAGGGAAATCAGGGCTACACCTTC. Protein sequence: CAGKGNQGYTF.

In its sample, this clone was seen a few times. The J gene is TRBJ2-7, the V gene TRBV20-1; D not certain. CDR1 is DFQATT and CDR2 is SNEGSKA in the germline V gene (reference sequence). The CDR3 runs to 11 residues. Trimming took 7 bases from V and 5 from J, leaving 12 bases between them. CDR3 DNA sequence: TGCAGTGTAAAACGAGGCAACGAGCAGTACTTC. It translates to CSVKRGNEQYF.

This chain links TRBV5-4 with TRBJ2-7, with D unresolved. V gave up 4 bases and J gave up 4 bases, with 12 bases separating them. The germline CDR1 and CDR2 sequences are SGHNT and YYREEE (reference sequence). The CDR3 totals 13 residues. The CDR3 DNA reads TGTGCCAGCAGCGTGGACGGGCTATACGAGCAGTACTTC. Protein sequence: CASSVDGLYEQYF.

The CDR3 reads CASSIGGRGADTQYF. The DNA for the CDR3 is TGTGCCAGTAGTATAGGTGGACGGGGGGCAGATACGCAGTATTTT. This chain uses TRBV19 with TRBJ2-3, with 7 bases fitting TRBD2. CDR1 and CDR2 from the germline V gene are LNHDA and SQIVND (reference sequence). The CDR3 is made up of 15 amino acids. The ends lost 1 base at V and 4 bases at J; junction bases unmatched: 5.

This clone was seen only once. The chain employs TRBV4-3 and TRBJ1-2; no firm D call. The CDR3 covers 16 residues. Germline V gene lookup returns CDR1 LGHNA and CDR2 YSLEER. Trimming removed 1 base at V and 0 bases at J, with 12 bases between. This chain's CDR3 is CASSQVGRGANYGYTF. The CDR3 DNA is TGCGCCAGCAGCCAAGTTGGACGGGGAGCTAACTATGGCTACACCTTC.

This clone is a singleton in its sample. The CDR3 is CASSPEPGGPGELFF. In DNA, the CDR3 is TGTGCCAGCAGCCCCGAGCCAGGGGGCCCCGGGGAGCTGTTTTTT. The genes are TRBV7-6 and TRBJ2-2; 8 positions match TRBD1. The CDR3 has 15 amino acids. Germline-derived CDR1 and CDR2 are SGHVS and FNYEAQ. J lost 6 bases, V lost 5 bases, and 8 bases had no gene match.

CDR3 bases: TGTGCCAGCAGTGAAGGTCAGGGCGAGTACAATGAGCAGTTCTTC. Its translation: CASSEGQGEYNEQFF. The rearrangement links TRBV2 to TRBJ2-1, with a weak D call TRBD1 (5 bases). Germline V gene lookup returns CDR1 SNHLY and CDR2 FYNNEI. CDR3 size: 15 residues. V was cut by 1 base and J by 4 bases, with 11 bases left in between.

V and J are TRBV29-1 and TRBJ2-7; 9 bases agree with TRBD1. Per germline, CDR1 SQVTM and CDR2 ANQGSEA. The CDR3 is 13 amino acids. Germline trimming cut 6 bases from V and 6 bases from J; bases unmatched to any gene: 9. The CDR3 DNA sequence: TGCAGCGTCTCGACAGGGGGGAATAGCGAGCAGTACTTC. Translating it yields CSVSTGGNSEQYF.

The chain is built from TRBV27 and TRBJ2-7; 8 bases line up with TRBD1. The CDR3 contains 14 residues. With 7 bases clipped from V and 2 bases from J, the junction kept 7 bases outside the gene matches. Germline V lookup: CDR1 MNHEY, CDR2 SMNVEV (reference sequence). CDR3 amino acids: CASKDRDRPYEQYF. DNA for the CDR3: TGTGCCAGCAAGGATAGGGACAGGCCCTACGAGCAGTACTTC.

This clone appeared a single time. The chain has TRBV30 and TRBJ2-3; TRBD2 agrees at 9 bases. CDR1 GTSNPN and CDR2 SVGIG come from the germline V gene (reference sequence). The CDR3 has 15 residues. J lost 1 base, V lost 0 bases, and 2 bases had no gene match. The CDR3 region has the DNA TGTGCCTGGAGTGTCTCTAGCGGGGGCACAGATACGCAGTATTTT. Protein product: CAWSVSSGGTDTQYF.

V and J are TRBV27 and TRBJ1-2; possible D gene TRBD1, 5 bases. The CDR3 loop spans 13 amino acids. V was trimmed by 6 bases and J by 4 bases, leaving 12 bases between them. Germline V lookup: CDR1 MNHEY, CDR2 SMNVEV (reference sequence). The DNA for the CDR3 is TGTGCCAGCAGATCTACAGGAGTCTATGGCTACACCTTC. This gives the protein CASRSTGVYGYTF.

In DNA form, the CDR3 reads TGCGCCAGCAGCCAAGATGGGGGGCCAGGGACTGCTAATGAAAAACTGTTTTTT. Its protein is CASSQDGGPGTANEKLFF. The chain is built from TRBV4-3 and TRBJ1-4, with TRBD1 as a possible D gene (6 bases). CDR1 and CDR2 from the germline V gene are LGHNA and YSLEER. This CDR3 has 18 amino acids. The V end lost 0 bases, the J end lost 3 bases, and 17 bases lay between the germline ends.

The gene calls are TRBV6-1 and TRBJ2-3; weak D call: TRBD2 (7 bases). The germline gives CDR1 MNHNS, CDR2 SASEGT. The CDR3 covers 13 residues. CDR3 DNA sequence: TGTGTCTACCCGGAGGGGGGGCAAGATACGCAGTATTTT. Protein: CVYPEGGQDTQYF.

The chain couples TRBV7-2 to TRBJ1-2, with D perhaps matching TRBD1 (5 bases). Trimming removed 0 bases at V and 3 bases at J, with 14 bases between. Germline assignment: CDR1 SGHTA and CDR2 FQGNSA. The CDR3 has 16 amino acids. In nucleotides, the CDR3 is TGTGCCAGCAGCTTAGCTTTGACAGACGCGGACTATGGCTACACCTTC. As protein: CASSLALTDADYGYTF.

This clone has only one observation. V and J are TRBV19 and TRBJ1-5; 7 bases align to TRBD1. Per the germline V gene, CDR1 is LNHDA and CDR2 is SQIVND (reference sequence). CDR3 length: 19 residues. The J segment lost 1 base and the V segment lost 2 bases, leaving 14 bases of the junction unmatched. The CDR3 protein is CASSIRGQGVFGSNQPQHF. The CDR3 region has the DNA TGTGCCAGTAGTATACGGGGGCAGGGGGTTTTCGGAAGCAATCAGCCCCAGCATTTT.